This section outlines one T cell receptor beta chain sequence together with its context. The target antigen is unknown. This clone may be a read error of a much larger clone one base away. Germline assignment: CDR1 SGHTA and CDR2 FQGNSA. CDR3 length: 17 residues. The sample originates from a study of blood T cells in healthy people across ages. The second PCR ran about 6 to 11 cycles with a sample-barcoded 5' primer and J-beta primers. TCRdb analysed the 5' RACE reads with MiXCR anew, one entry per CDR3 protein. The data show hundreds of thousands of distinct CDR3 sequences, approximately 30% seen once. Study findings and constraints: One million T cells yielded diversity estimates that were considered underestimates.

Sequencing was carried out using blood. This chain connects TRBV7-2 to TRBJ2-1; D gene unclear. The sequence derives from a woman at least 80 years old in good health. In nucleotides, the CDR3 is TGTGCCAGCAGCTTATACCCCCCGGGTAGCTCCTACAATGAGCGGTTCTTC. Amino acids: CASSLYPPGSSYNERFF.